These 2 T cell receptor beta chains share one sample of origin, sequenced in a study of OX40 agonist ivuxolimab in advanced cancers. The protocol was immunoSEQ multiplex PCR, while the TCRdb copy is restricted to in-frame clones and leaves out a portion. The sample contains tens of thousands of clones, about 93% of which appear only once. This material consisted of CD4+ or CD8+ T cells sorted from blood, taken in a trial of the OX40 agonist ivuxolimab. The receptors derive from an adult with an advanced solid tumor such as melanoma, head and neck, liver or kidney cancer.

V is TRBV2 and J is TRBJ2-5; possibly TRBD2 for D (5 bases). The CDR3 sequence is 13 residues long. The germline V gene encodes CDR1 SNHLY and CDR2 FYNNEI. V was trimmed by 8 bases and J by 4 bases, leaving 14 bases between them. CDR3 DNA: TGTGCCAGCGGTCTGCTAGCAAGAGAGACCCAGTACTTC. This codes for CASGLLARETQYF. Using reference TRBV2 and TRBJ2-5 for the parts outside the CDR3, the full variable domain is EPEVTQTPSHQVTQMGQEVILRCVPISNHLYFYWYRQILGQKVEFLVSFYNNEISEKSEIFDDQFSVERPDGSNFTLKIRSTKLEDSAMYFCASGLLARETQYFGPGTRLLVL.

This chain links TRBV5-4 with TRBJ2-6; the D is unclear. CDR1 and CDR2 from the germline V gene are SGHNT and YYREEE (reference sequence). The CDR3 has 16 residues. V was shortened by 1 base and J by 0 bases, with 8 bases between the two germline ends. The DNA for the CDR3 is TGTGCCAGCAGCTTGTCACGGAACTCTGGGGCCAACGTCCTGACTTTC. This encodes CASSLSRNSGANVLTF.